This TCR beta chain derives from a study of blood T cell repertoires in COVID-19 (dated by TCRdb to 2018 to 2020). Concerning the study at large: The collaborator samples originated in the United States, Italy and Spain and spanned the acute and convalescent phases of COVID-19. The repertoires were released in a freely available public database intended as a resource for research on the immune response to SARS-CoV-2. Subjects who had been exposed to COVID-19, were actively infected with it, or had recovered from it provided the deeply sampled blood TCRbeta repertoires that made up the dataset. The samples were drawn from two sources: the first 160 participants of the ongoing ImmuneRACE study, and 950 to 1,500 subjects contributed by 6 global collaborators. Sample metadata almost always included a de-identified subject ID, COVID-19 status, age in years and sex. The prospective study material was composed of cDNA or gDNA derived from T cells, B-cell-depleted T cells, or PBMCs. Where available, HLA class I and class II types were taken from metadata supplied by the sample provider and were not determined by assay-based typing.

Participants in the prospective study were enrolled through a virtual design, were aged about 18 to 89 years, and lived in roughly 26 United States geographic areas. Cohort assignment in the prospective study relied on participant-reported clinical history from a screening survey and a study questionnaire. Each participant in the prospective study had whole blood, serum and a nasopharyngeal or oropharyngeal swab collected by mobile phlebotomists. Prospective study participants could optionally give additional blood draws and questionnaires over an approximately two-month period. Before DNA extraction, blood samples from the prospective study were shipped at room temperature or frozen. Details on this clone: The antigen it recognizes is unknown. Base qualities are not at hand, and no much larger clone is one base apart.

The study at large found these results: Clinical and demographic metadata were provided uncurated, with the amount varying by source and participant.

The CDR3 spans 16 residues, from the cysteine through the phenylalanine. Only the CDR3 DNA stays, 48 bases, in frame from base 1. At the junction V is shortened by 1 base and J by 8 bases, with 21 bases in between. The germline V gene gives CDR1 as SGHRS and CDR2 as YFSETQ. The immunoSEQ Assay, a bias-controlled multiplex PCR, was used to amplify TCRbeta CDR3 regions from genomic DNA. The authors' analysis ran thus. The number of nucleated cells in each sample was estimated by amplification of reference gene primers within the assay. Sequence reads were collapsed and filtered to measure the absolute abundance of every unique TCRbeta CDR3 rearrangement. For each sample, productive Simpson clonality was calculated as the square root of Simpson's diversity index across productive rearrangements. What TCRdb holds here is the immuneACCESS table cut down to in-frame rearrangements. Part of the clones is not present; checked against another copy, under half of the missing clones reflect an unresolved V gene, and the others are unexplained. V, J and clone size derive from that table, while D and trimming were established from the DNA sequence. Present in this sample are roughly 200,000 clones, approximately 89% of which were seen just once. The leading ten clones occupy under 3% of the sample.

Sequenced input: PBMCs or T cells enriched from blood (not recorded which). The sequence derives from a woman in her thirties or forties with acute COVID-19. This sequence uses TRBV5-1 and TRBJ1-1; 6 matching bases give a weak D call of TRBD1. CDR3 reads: CASSLWGHALMKEAFF. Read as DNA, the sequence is TGCGCCAGCAGCTTGTGGGGACACGCCTTGATGAAGGAAGCTTTCTTT.